The 10 T cell receptor beta chains presented below share a single source sample, sequenced in a study of T cells in Graves' hyperthyroidism and ophthalmopathy. Amplified TCR beta CDR3 regions came from RNA transcripts. HTBI primers were used for first-round RT-PCR of the TCR CDR3. MiXCR was run by TCRdb on the multiplex PCR reads, yielding one entry per CDR3 protein. The repertoire holds about 340,000 distinct CDR3 sequences, about 20% seen once, with approximately 49% in the top ten. Sequences were obtained from blood. These TCRs come from a woman between 50 and 59 years old with Graves' hyperthyroidism.

This clonotype was observed a few times. This chain uses TRBV18 with TRBJ2-6; no clear D. This CDR3 contains 17 residues. The ends were cut back, 1 base at V and 2 bases at J, with 12 bases in the middle. From germline, CDR1 is KGHSH and CDR2 LQKENI. This chain's CDR3 is CASSPLTGGTGANVLTF. The CDR3 nucleotides are TGTGCCAGCTCACCACTAACCGGCGGCACTGGGGCCAACGTCCTGACTTTC. The entire variable domain, with the rest obtained from reference TRBV18 and TRBJ2-6, is as follows: NAGVMQNPRHLVRRRGQEARLRCSPMKGHSHVYWYRQLPEEGLKFMVYLQKENIIDESGMPKERFSAEFPKEGPSILRIQQVVRGDSAAYFCASSPLTGGTGANVLTFGAGSRLTVL.

This clonotype was observed a handful of times. The chain uses TRBV20-1 and TRBJ1-5; a weak D match, TRBD1 (5 bases). CDR1 and CDR2 (germline): DFQATT, SNEGSKA (reference sequence). The CDR3 consists of 13 residues. V lost 4 bases, J lost 4 bases, and 11 bases lay in between. As DNA, the CDR3 is TGCAGTGCTAACCCCCAGGGTAATCAGCCCCAGCATTTT. Amino acids: CSANPQGNQPQHF.

In its sample, this clonotype was seen a few times. The rearrangement links TRBV4-1 to TRBJ1-2; 7 nucleotides match TRBD1. In germline, CDR1 is MGHRA, CDR2 YSYEKL. The junction had 13 bases not matched to a gene; V was cut back by 2 bases and J by 4 bases. This CDR3 contains 17 residues. CDR3 amino acids: CASSQTGQRPERYGYTF. For the CDR3, the DNA is TGCGCCAGCAGCCAAACGGGACAGCGTCCGGAGCGCTATGGCTACACCTTC.

This clonotype has at least ten counts. The V gene is TRBV6-1, the J gene TRBJ2-1; weak D call: TRBD2 (5 bases). The CDR3 is 13 residues long. Deletions cut 6 bases from V and 5 bases from J, with 11 bases between. Germline assignment: CDR1 MNHNS and CDR2 SASEGT. CDR3 bases: TGTGCCAGCAGCCCGAGGGCTAACAATGAGCAGTTCTTC. Protein: CASSPRANNEQFF.

The table lists this clonotype with many counts. V usage is TRBV11-1 and J usage is TRBJ1-1; D uncertain. Trimming stripped 5 bases from V and 4 bases from J, with 17 bases between. The CDR3 runs to 15 residues. Looked up from germline, CDR1 is SGHAT and CDR2 is FQDESV (reference sequence). The CDR3 loop reads CASSLARVGSTEAFF. CDR3 nucleotide sequence: TGTGCCAGCAGCCTCGCCCGAGTCGGTAGCACTGAAGCTTTCTTT.

This clonotype was seen a few times. This chain links TRBV7-9 with TRBJ1-3, with a tentative D call TRBD1 (6 bases). The CDR3 has 16 amino acids. The V gene's germline CDR1 is SEHNR and CDR2 FQNEAQ (reference sequence). The ends were cut back, 3 bases at V and 2 bases at J, with 14 bases in the middle. The CDR3 protein is CASSFSTGAAGNTIYF. The CDR3 region has the DNA TGTGCCAGCAGCTTCTCGACAGGTGCAGCTGGAAACACCATATATTTT. Variable domain in full (rest from reference TRBV7-9 and TRBJ1-3): DTGVSQNPRHKITKRGQNVTFRCDPISEHNRLYWYRQTLGQGPEFLTYFQNEAQLEKSRLLSDRFSAERPKGSFSTLEIQRTEQGDSAMYLCASSFSTGAAGNTIYFGEGSWLTVV.

The chain is built from TRBV25-1 and TRBJ1-5; the D is unclear. The V end lost 4 bases, the J end lost 0 bases, and 7 bases lay between the germline ends. Germline CDR1 is MGHDK and CDR2 is SYGVNS. CDR3 length: 14 amino acids. CDR3 protein: CASSGAFSNQPQHF. CDR3 nucleotides: TGTGCCAGCAGTGGTGCCTTTAGCAATCAGCCCCAGCATTTT.

This clonotype showed up just a few times. The chain combines TRBV6-1 with TRBJ2-1, with D uncertain. Germline V lookup: CDR1 MNHNS, CDR2 SASEGT. The CDR3 consists of 12 residues. Deletions cut 6 bases from V and 4 bases from J, with 7 bases between. CDR3 nucleotides: TGTGCCAGCAGGGCAGATTACAATGAGCAGTTCTTC. Encoded protein: CASRADYNEQFF.

The chain employs TRBV19 and TRBJ1-6; TRBD1 might be the D (5 bases). Germline loops: CDR1 LNHDA, CDR2 SQIVND (reference sequence). This CDR3 comprises 14 residues. Trimming took off 3 bases at V and 9 bases at J, with 12 bases between the two ends. Written as DNA, the CDR3 is TGTGCCAGTAGTATCTCGGGGCTGAGTTCACCCCTCCACTTT. It specifies CASSISGLSSPLHF.

This clonotype was counted a single time. The chain carries TRBV6-1 and TRBJ1-4; 8 bases are shared with TRBD1. V dropped 6 bases and J dropped 8; count of bases not matched to a gene: 8. CDR3 length equals 14 residues. Germline lookup yields CDR1 MNHNS and CDR2 SASEGT. CDR3 sequence: CASRLTGEKEKLFF. The CDR3 DNA reads TGTGCCAGCAGATTGACAGGGGAAAAGGAAAAACTGTTTTTT.